The entry below describes one TCR beta chain. This clonotype showed up many times. Its antigen is currently not known. One base away there is no much larger clone; base qualities are not given. The run used an Illumina HiSeq 2500. TCR beta libraries were prepared by quantitative 5'-RACE with molecular barcodes. The published analysis was carried out like this. Disease-linked TCR variants were identified with a new computational method built on a probabilistic model of VDJ rearrangement. TCRdb reprocessing: public reads trimmed at Q25 with fastp, clones called with MiXCR, in-frame beta chains kept. Entries are consolidated by CDR3 protein sequence, retaining the most common genes and DNA. The V and J calls were determined by TCRdb, not by the authors. The sample contains approximately 180,000 distinct CDR3 sequences, roughly 18% of them found a single time. The top ten constitute approximately 4.3% of the sample.

The sample belongs to a study of CD8 T cells in ankylosing spondylitis (dated by TCRdb to 2016 to 2017). Regarding the research as a whole: To find TCR variants linked to disease, the study profiled T cell receptor beta repertoires in ankylosing spondylitis patients and healthy donors. The full study cohort was made up of 20 to 25 ankylosing spondylitis patients and around 100 healthy donors. Peripheral blood was sampled, and synovial fluid was also collected from ankylosing spondylitis patients. Overall study outcomes, separate from this receptor: Some TCR beta motif variants had previously been reported in synovial fluid and blood of reactive arthritis patients, which suggested common disease-initiation mechanisms. The disease-linked clones had a CD8+ phenotype and were found at relatively low frequencies in peripheral blood. A TCR beta motif of 7 or 8 highly homologous amino acid variants appeared characteristic of blood from ankylosing spondylitis patients. The disease-linked clones were reported to be significantly enriched in matched synovial fluid samples from ankylosing spondylitis patients.

CDR1 and CDR2, looked up from the germline V gene, are SGHDT and YYEEEE. The CDR3 measures 15 amino acids from cysteine to phenylalanine. This entry keeps only the CDR3 DNA: 45 bases, framed from base 1. V is cut by 1 base and J by 2 bases, and the space between the germline ends is 11 bases. This chain joins TRBV5-6 to TRBJ2-3; the D segment could be TRBD1, given 5 matching bases. This TCR was recovered from a male donor aged 10 to 30 with ankylosing spondylitis or in good health (not recorded which). Donor details come from another sample of the same person, matched by shared clones. What was sequenced was blood, either unsorted or a sorted T cell fraction (not recorded which). The sequenced DNA is TGTGCCAGCAGCTTGAACCAGGGTAACACAGATACGCAGTATTTT. It codes for CASSLNQGNTDTQYF.